This T cell receptor beta chain was observed in a study of T cells in Graves' hyperthyroidism and ophthalmopathy. Many counts were recorded for this clonotype. Trimming at V came to 10 bases and at J to 3 bases, leaving 9 bases not matched to a gene. This CDR3 comprises 14 residues. Looked up from germline, CDR1 is ENHRY and CDR2 is SYGVKD. The TCR beta CDR3 regions underwent amplification using RNA transcripts as the source. A first-round RT-PCR of the TCR CDR3 used the HTBI primer set. TCRdb analysed the multiplex PCR reads with MiXCR anew, one entry per CDR3 protein. Of hundreds of thousands of distinct CDR3 sequences detected, roughly 37% appear once; the ten largest clones hold roughly 8.3%.

This receptor was taken from a man aged 18 to 30 with Graves' hyperthyroidism. The chain couples TRBV10-3 to TRBJ1-1, with TRBD1 matching over 9 bases. The sequencing sample was made of blood. The CDR3 DNA sequence: TGTGCCACCGGGTCACAGGGGGCGGACACTGAAGCTTTCTTT. Its translation: CATGSQGADTEAFF.